Each of the 21 T cell receptor beta chains below was sequenced from the same sample in a study of blood T cell repertoires in COVID-19. TCRdb's copy holds only in-frame clones and misses some; the assay was immunoSEQ multiplex PCR. The table records 140,000 to 150,000 clones, approximately 80% of them present only once. Sample: peripheral blood. These receptor sequences come from a human donor in a cohort sampled during active COVID-19.

This CDR3 reads CASSLGGGLNTEAFF. CDR3 DNA sequence: TGTGCCAGCAGCTTGGGGGGGGGTCTGAACACTGAAGCTTTCTTT. The chain employs TRBV5-4 and TRBJ1-1, with TRBD1 as a possible D gene (5 bases). CDR1 and CDR2 from the germline V gene are SGHNT and YYREEE (reference sequence). Trimming took 0 bases from V and 0 from J, leaving 9 bases between them. This CDR3 is 15 amino acids long.

V is TRBV5-4 and J is TRBJ1-2, with a tentative D call TRBD1 (6 bases). The CDR3 consists of 16 residues. V was trimmed by 6 bases and J by 0 bases, leaving 18 bases between them. From germline, CDR1 is SGHNT and CDR2 YYREEE (reference sequence). CDR3 amino acids: CASTNPSGGPNYGYTF. The CDR3 nucleotides are TGTGCCAGCACCAACCCGTCCGGGGGGCCTAACTATGGCTACACCTTC.

The chain couples TRBV6-5 to TRBJ2-1, with 13 bases aligning to TRBD2. The CDR3 has 13 residues. Germline CDR1 is MNHEY and CDR2 is SVGAGI. The ends lost 7 bases at V and 9 bases at J; junction bases unmatched: 3. CDR3 sequence: CASNRLAGGEQFF. In nucleotides, the CDR3 is TGTGCCAGCAACAGACTAGCGGGAGGTGAGCAGTTCTTC.

The chain links TRBV4-2 to TRBJ2-7; tentative D call: TRBD2 (5 bases). This CDR3 is 13 amino acids long. Germline V CDR1 and CDR2: LGHNA, YNFKEQ. V lost 0 bases, J lost 7 bases, and 10 bases lay in between. DNA of the CDR3: TGTGCCAGCAGCCAAGATTTTGCGGGTGAGCAGTACTTC. Its protein is CASSQDFAGEQYF.

This clone was detected only once. The J gene is TRBJ1-1, the V gene TRBV6-2 or TRBV6-3; D is unclear. Germline CDR1 and CDR2: MNHEY and SVGEGT. Between the trimmed V and J ends, which lost 4 bases and 4 bases, there was a span of 13 bases. This CDR3 has 14 residues. The CDR3 is CASSFGREVTEAFF. CDR3 coding DNA: TGTGCCAGCAGTTTTGGACGGGAGGTCACTGAAGCTTTCTTT.

V and J are TRBV10-3 and TRBJ2-7; TRBD1 aligns across 9 bases. V gave up 6 bases and J gave up 5 bases; unmatched junction bases: 8. The CDR3 totals 14 residues. CDR1 is ENHRY and CDR2 is SYGVKD in the germline V gene. The CDR3 DNA sequence: TGTGCCATCAGATACTCCGGGACAGGGCACGAGCAGTACTTC. Its translation: CAIRYSGTGHEQYF.

V is TRBV7-2 and J is TRBJ2-7, with TRBD1 as a possible D gene (6 bases). The germline V gene has CDR1 SGHTA and CDR2 FQGNSA. Trimming removed 5 bases at V and 0 bases at J, with 11 bases between. The CDR3 extends over 14 amino acids. The CDR3 sequence: CASSQDRNSYEQYV. CDR3 DNA: TGTGCCAGCAGCCAAGACAGGAACTCCTACGAGCAGTACGTC.

J is TRBJ2-3 and V is TRBV11-2; D gene uncertain. The germline CDR1 and CDR2 sequences are SGHAT and FQNNGV. The length of the CDR3 is 12 residues. Trimming removed 5 bases from V and 5 bases from J, with 8 bases in between. The CDR3 is CASSPSVDTQYF. The CDR3 nucleotides read TGTGCCAGCAGCCCTTCGGTAGATACGCAGTATTTT.

The genes are TRBV7-8 and TRBJ1-3; no clear D gene. The CDR3 contains 13 residues. Germline CDR1 SGHVS, CDR2 FQNEAQ. Trimming removed 6 bases at V and 0 bases at J, with 6 bases between. The CDR3 sequence is CASSGSSGNTIYF. The CDR3, as DNA: TGTGCCAGCAGTGGCAGCTCTGGAAACACCATATATTTT.

The rearrangement links TRBV28 to TRBJ2-6, with TRBD2 matching 10 bases. This CDR3 is built from 18 residues. V shed 4 bases and J 3 bases; nucleotides not matched to a gene: 9. CDR1 is MDHEN and CDR2 is SYDVKM in the germline V gene. The CDR3 sequence is CASSSPSGSGLGANVLTF. DNA for the CDR3: TGTGCCAGCAGTTCCCCTAGCGGGAGTGGCCTTGGGGCCAACGTCCTGACTTTC.

This chain joins TRBV4-3 and TRBJ1-1, with a possible D match to TRBD1 (5 bases). This CDR3 has 13 residues. The V end lost 3 bases, the J end lost 9 bases, and 14 bases lay between the germline ends. Germline V lookup: CDR1 LGHNA, CDR2 YSLEER. CDR3 nucleotides: TGCGCCAGCAGCCACAGGACGGAGGGGAAAGCTTTCTTT. It is translated as CASSHRTEGKAFF.

The V call is TRBV4-2, the J call TRBJ2-7; TRBD1 matches 9 bases. The CDR3 sequence is 15 residues long. With V trimmed by 0 bases and J by 0 bases, 0 bases remained unmatched. From germline, CDR1 is LGHNA and CDR2 YNFKEQ. This CDR3 reads CASSQETGGSYEQYF. CDR3 in DNA: TGTGCCAGCAGCCAAGAGACAGGGGGCTCCTACGAGCAGTACTTC.

The chain uses TRBV2 and TRBJ1-5, with 7 bases identical to TRBD1. The CDR3 contains 14 residues. In germline, CDR1 is SNHLY, CDR2 FYNNEI. V gave up 6 bases and J gave up 9 bases; unmatched junction bases: 11. CDR3 region: CASRKSQGGRPQHF. CDR3 sequence (DNA): TGTGCCAGCAGAAAGAGTCAAGGGGGCCGGCCCCAGCATTTT.

This chain links TRBV5-6 with TRBJ2-3; weak D call: TRBD1 (5 bases). Per the germline V gene, CDR1 is SGHDT and CDR2 is YYEEEE. The V and J ends lost 1 base and 2 bases respectively, with 11 bases between them. This CDR3 is built from 15 residues. The CDR3 nucleotides read TGTGCCAGCAGCTTGTTGGACATACCCACAGATACGCAGTATTTT. The encoded protein is CASSLLDIPTDTQYF.

This clone was seen a single time. V gene TRBV3-1 (or the pseudogene TRBV3-2) combines with J gene TRBJ2-1; 8 bases map to TRBD2. Germline assignment: CDR1 LGHDT and CDR2 YNNKEL (reference sequence). V trimming: 0 bases; J trimming: 3 bases; junction bases outside the gene matches: 4. The CDR3 length is 16 residues. The CDR3 sequence: CASSQEAGVGYNEQFF. Written as DNA, the CDR3 is TGTGCCAGCAGCCAAGAAGCGGGGGTCGGCTACAATGAGCAGTTCTTC.

For this clone: The same CDR3 arises from other DNA sequences in this sample as well. The V call is TRBV5-1, the J call TRBJ1-5, with unresolved D. Germline CDR1 is SGHRS and CDR2 is YFSETQ. V was shortened by 0 bases and J by 1 base, with 5 bases between the two germline ends. The CDR3 length is 14 residues. This CDR3 is CASSLDGSNQPQHF. The CDR3 DNA sequence: TGCGCCAGCAGCTTGGACGGGAGCAATCAGCCCCAGCATTTT.

The chain is built from TRBV15 and TRBJ1-5, with no clear D. Per germline, CDR1 LNHNV and CDR2 YYDKDF (reference sequence). The CDR3 is 13 residues long. V lost 4 bases and J 3 bases, leaving 7 bases between the germline ends. CDR3 bases: TGTGCCACCAGCATTAGTGTCAATCAGCCCCAGCATTTT. Encoded protein: CATSISVNQPQHF.

This clone was observed a few times. The V gene is TRBV7-8, the J gene TRBJ1-5; D ambiguous. CDR1 is SGHVS and CDR2 is FQNEAQ in the germline V gene. Trimming stripped 2 bases from V and 7 bases from J, with 15 bases between. The CDR3 sequence is 15 residues long. CDR3 nucleotide sequence: TGTGCCAGCAGCTTAAGGTTGGAGCCCCGGCAGCCCCAGCATTTT. It yields the protein CASSLRLEPRQPQHF.

The rearrangement joins TRBV20-1 to TRBJ1-2; D is ambiguous. This CDR3 is 15 amino acids long. Per the germline V gene, CDR1 is DFQATT and CDR2 is SNEGSKA (reference sequence). V lost 3 bases to trimming and J lost 1 base, with 15 bases between them. CDR3 DNA sequence: TGCAGTGCTAGTCACGGGAGGACTGATAACTATGGCTACACCTTC. This codes for CSASHGRTDNYGYTF.

This chain connects TRBV5-1 to TRBJ2-5; D may be TRBD1 (6 bases). Between the trimmed V and J ends, which lost 4 bases and 4 bases, there was a span of 17 bases. Germline CDR1 and CDR2: SGHRS and YFSETQ. The CDR3 contains 15 residues. The CDR3 coding sequence is TGCGCCAGCAGCGTTGAAGGGGGATCGGGAGAGACCCAGTACTTC. Its translation is CASSVEGGSGETQYF.

The chain is built from TRBV5-6 and TRBJ2-5, with D possibly being TRBD2 (5 bases). Germline V CDR1 and CDR2: SGHDT, YYEEEE. With 7 bases removed from V and 5 bases from J, the gap between germline ends came to 12 bases. The CDR3 length is 12 residues. The DNA for the CDR3 is TGTGCCAGCCACGAGGGCGGGGAGACCCAGTACTTC. Translation gives CASHEGGETQYF.